This is a list of T cell receptor beta chains from one sample in a study of PD-1 blockade in classical Hodgkin lymphoma. Libraries were prepared by immunoSEQ multiplex PCR; TCRdb keeps only in-frame clonotypes and omits some of them. The profile covers 20,000 to 25,000 clones, with 65% to 75% appearing a single time and 20% to 25% taken by the ten largest. Here the sequenced sample was peripheral blood mononuclear cells (PBMCs), taken at baseline. Receptors originate from a human donor with classical Hodgkin lymphoma. CDR3s include the opening cysteine and the closing phenylalanine or tryptophan. A D gene is named only where the DNA matches it firmly. Only part of the rows carry a size: once, few, many, or a class if the clone is expanded.

D	J	V	size	DNA	CDR3
TRBD1	TRBJ2-7	TRBV5-1	.	TGCGCCAGCAGCACAAAATGGGACAGTTCCTACGAGCAGTACTTC	CASSTKWDSSYEQYF
TRBD2	TRBJ2-5	TRBV4-3	.	TGCGCCAGCAGCCCGGGAAGACTAGCGGGGGACCAAGAGACCCAGTACTTC	CASSPGRLAGDQETQYF
.	TRBJ1-2	TRBV6-6	.	TGTGCCAGCACCCTCCAGGGTGATGGCTACACCTTC	CASTLQGDGYTF
.	TRBJ1-2	TRBV4-3	.	TGCGCCAGCAGCCAAGGCGGGACGCGTGGCTACACCTTC	CASSQGGTRGYTF
.	TRBJ2-5	TRBV30	.	TGTGCCTGGAGTGTACCCCACCAAGGCCGGGGCCAAGAGACCCAGTACTTC	CAWSVPHQGRGQETQYF
.	TRBJ1-4	TRBV6-5	.	TGTGCCAGCAGGGTCATAATGGCAACTAATGAAAAACTGTTTTTT	CASRVIMATNEKLFF
.	TRBJ1-1	TRBV10-3	.	TGTGCCATCAGTGAGTCCCCAGGCCTGAACACTGAAGCTTTCTTT	CAISESPGLNTEAFF
TRBD1	TRBJ1-1	TRBV30	.	TGTGCCTGGACCGACAGGGGGGACGGTGAAGCTTTCTTT	CAWTDRGDGEAFF
TRBD1	TRBJ2-2	TRBV19	few	TGTGCCAGTAGCACACAGGGGGCCGGGGAGCTGTTTTTT	CASSTQGAGELFF
TRBD1	TRBJ1-2	TRBV28	.	TGTGCCAGCAGTTTGGGGACAGGGGGTTTTGGCTACACCTTC	CASSLGTGGFGYTF
.	TRBJ1-1	TRBV4-3	.	TGCGCCAGCAGCCAACTGTCAGAGATGAACACTGAAGCTTTCTTT	CASSQLSEMNTEAFF
TRBD2	TRBJ2-3	TRBV30	once	TGTGCCTGGAGTGTCGGGACTAGCGGGAGGGCGTGGACAGATACGCAGTATTTT	CAWSVGTSGRAWTDTQYF
.	TRBJ2-5	TRBV5-5	once	TGTGCCAGCAGCTGGGCGACTACAGCGGCCAGAGAGACCCAGTACTTC	CASSWATTAARETQYF
TRBD2	TRBJ2-7	TRBV15	.	TGTGCCACCAGCGTACGACTAGCGGGAGGGACCTACGAGCAGTACTTC	CATSVRLAGGTYEQYF
.	TRBJ1-5	TRBV7-8	.	TGTGCCAGCAGCTTAGTAGGGAATAGCAATCAGCCCCAGCATTTT	CASSLVGNSNQPQHF
.	TRBJ1-2	TRBV5-6	.	TGTGCCAGCAGCTTGGACAGACATGGCGGCTACACCTTC	CASSLDRHGGYTF
.	TRBJ2-1	TRBV29-1	few	TGCAGCGTTGAAGATCATCGGGGCCAGGACAATGAGCAGTTCTTC	CSVEDHRGQDNEQFF
.	TRBJ2-7	TRBV11-3	.	TGTGCCAGCAGCCGGAAAAGCGTCGACGAGCAGTACTTC	CASSRKSVDEQYF
.	TRBJ2-5	TRBV5-1	.	TGCGCCAGCAGCTTGGACATCCAAGAGACCCAGTACTTC	CASSLDIQETQYF
TRBD2	TRBJ2-7	TRBV9	.	TGTGCCAGCAGCGTGGGACTAGCGGGGACCTACGAGCAGTACTTC	CASSVGLAGTYEQYF
TRBD2	TRBJ2-5	TRBV19	.	TGTGCCAGTAGTATTTCGGGTCTAGCGGGAGGCGGAGAGACCCAGTACTTC	CASSISGLAGGGETQYF
.	TRBJ1-5	TRBV9	few	TGTGCCAGCAGCGTTGGGCCGATCAATCAGCCCCAGCATTTT	CASSVGPINQPQHF
TRBD1	TRBJ2-2	TRBV5-1	.	TGCGCCAGCACAGGACAGGGGGCGGTTACCGGGGAGCTGTTTTTT	CASTGQGAVTGELFF
TRBD1	TRBJ1-1	TRBV30	.	TGTGCCTGGAGTGTAGGGGACAGTGAAGCTTTCTTT	CAWSVGDSEAFF
TRBD1	TRBJ1-3	TRBV6-6	few	TGTGCCAGCAGTTACGGACAGGGTGGAAACACCATATATTTT	CASSYGQGGNTIYF
.	TRBJ2-7	TRBV2	.	TGTGCCAGCAGTGGTTTTAGTGTCGAGCAGTACTTC	CASSGFSVEQYF
TRBD2	TRBJ2-3	TRBV5-1	.	TGCGCCAGCCGGATGCTCCTAGCGGGGCACCGCACAGATACGCAGTATTTT	CASRMLLAGHRTDTQYF
TRBD2	TRBJ2-1	TRBV11-1	.	TGTGCCAGCAGCTCCCTAGCGGGAAGGAGGACCTACAATGAGCAGTTCTTC	CASSSLAGRRTYNEQFF
TRBD1	TRBJ1-5	TRBV6-1	.	TGTGCCAGCAGTGTAGGACAGGGAGGGACCCATCAGCCCCAGCATTTT	CASSVGQGGTHQPQHF
TRBD1	TRBJ2-3	TRBV6-6	.	TGTGCCACAGACAGGGGAATAGCAGATACGCAGTATTTT	CATDRGIADTQYF
.	TRBJ2-5	TRBV6-6	.	TGTGCCAGCAGTTCCACTAGCATCCAAGAGACCCAGTACTTC	CASSSTSIQETQYF
TRBD1	TRBJ2-7	TRBV7-8	.	TGTGCCAGCAGCCTCGGGACAGGGCCCGACGAGCAGTACTTC	CASSLGTGPDEQYF
.	TRBJ1-1	TRBV6-5	.	TGTGCCAGCAGGTCTGGGGTGAACACTGAAGCTTTCTTT	CASRSGVNTEAFF
TRBD1	TRBJ2-5	TRBV19	few	TGTGCCAGTGGATTAGCCGGGACAGTTAAAGAGACCCAGTACTTC	CASGLAGTVKETQYF
.	TRBJ2-7	TRBV5-6	few	TGTGCCAGCAGCTTGCGGGGAAACTCCTACGAGCAGTACTTC	CASSLRGNSYEQYF
.	TRBJ2-5	TRBV4-2	.	TGTGCCAGCAGCCAAGTGACCAGCGAGACCCAGTACTTC	CASSQVTSETQYF
TRBD1	TRBJ1-3	TRBV19	.	TGTGCCAGTAGTATACCTCGGGACAGAGCCGGAAACACCATATATTTT	CASSIPRDRAGNTIYF
.	TRBJ1-2	TRBV18	.	TGTGCCAGCTCCGTGGACCCCTATGGCTACACCTTC	CASSVDPYGYTF
TRBD2	TRBJ2-3	TRBV13	few	TGTGCCAGCAGCTTGACTAGCGCAGATACGCAGTATTTT	CASSLTSADTQYF
.	TRBJ2-2	TRBV9	.	TGTGCCAGCAGCGTAGGGTTTTCAGGCATCACCGGGGAGCTGTTTTTT	CASSVGFSGITGELFF
TRBD2	TRBJ2-1	TRBV5-4	.	TGTGCCAGCAGCCTGGGACTAGCGGTTCGCAATGAGCAGTTCTTC	CASSLGLAVRNEQFF
TRBD1	TRBJ1-2	TRBV7-2	.	TGTGCCAGCAGCTTAGCATTGGATGGACAGGGGGTTCATGGCTACACCTTC	CASSLALDGQGVHGYTF
TRBD1	TRBJ1-5	TRBV7-8	.	TGTGCCAGCAGTTTCGGGGACAGGGCGCAGCCCCAGCATTTT	CASSFGDRAQPQHF
TRBD1	TRBJ2-1	TRBV27	.	TGTGCCAGCAGTTCCATCGGACAGGGTACGACCCTATGGAATGAGCAGTTCTTC	CASSSIGQGTTLWNEQFF
.	TRBJ2-7	TRBV7-9	.	TGTGCCAGCAGCTTAGGAGGACCGACGGCATTTTCCTACGAGCAGTACTTC	CASSLGGPTAFSYEQYF
.	TRBJ2-1	TRBV5-4	few	TGTGCCAGCAGCGTTTCGGGCTCCTACAATGAGCAGTTCTTC	CASSVSGSYNEQFF
.	TRBJ2-1	TRBV6-1	.	TGTGCCAGCAGTGAAAGGGGAGAGTACAATGAGCAGTTCTTC	CASSERGEYNEQFF
.	TRBJ2-7	TRBV19	.	TGTGCCAGTAGTTTACGAGGCTTCGAGCAGTACTTC	CASSLRGFEQYF
TRBD1	TRBJ2-7	TRBV15	once	TGTGCCACCAGCCCCGGGACAGTGAGCTCCTACGAGCAGTACTTC	CATSPGTVSSYEQYF